This T cell receptor (beta chain) was recovered during a study of T cells in Graves' hyperthyroidism and ophthalmopathy. Notes on this clonotype: At one boundary the junction diverges from the germline segment, which might be a read error.

The patients, who ranged from 18 to 65 in age, presented with newly diagnosed hyperthyroidism lasting under 2 months. This CDR3 has 15 residues. Germline-derived CDR1 and CDR2 are SSHAT and FNYEAQ (reference sequence). The source material, RNA transcripts, was used to amplify TCR beta CDR3 regions. Initially, a first-round RT-PCR of the TCR CDR3 employed the HTBI primer set. Each CDR3 protein gets one entry after TCRdb re-called the multiplex PCR reads with MiXCR. The sample consists of roughly 160,000 distinct CDR3 sequences, less than 10% of them appearing once. The sequencing input was blood. The chain links TRBV7-7 to TRBJ2-3; 12 nucleotides match TRBD2. The origin of this receptor is a woman between 18 and 29 years old with Graves' hyperthyroidism that later progressed to Graves' ophthalmopathy. CDR3 DNA: TGTGCTAGCAGCGAGCTAGCGGGGGGGCAAGATACGCAGTATTTT. Translation: CASSELAGGQDTQYF.